This T cell receptor beta chain was captured in a study of blood T cell repertoires in COVID-19. Profiled with immunoSEQ multiplex PCR; TCRdb holds only in-frame clones, not every one. This table holds hundreds of thousands of clones, 89% found once. CDR3 size: 16 residues. Trimming stripped 5 bases from V and 4 bases from J, with 17 bases between. The germline V gene encodes CDR1 LNHDA and CDR2 SQIVND (reference sequence). Source material: PBMCs or T cells enriched from blood (not recorded which). The receptor was derived from a woman aged 45 to 65 who had been exposed to COVID-19. This chain uses TRBV19 with TRBJ2-2, with D possibly being TRBD1 (5 bases). The CDR3 bases are TGTGCCAGTAGTCTAAGGCAGGGTACGACCACCGGGGAGCTGTTTTTT. This gives the protein CASSLRQGTTTGELFF.